Here is one T cell receptor beta chain with its context. Its antigen is unknown. These data come from a study of response to subunit inactivated influenza vaccine. Findings and caveats of the study: The authors suggested that few new T cells are recruited per seasonal influenza vaccination.

Trimming removed 3 bases from V and 2 bases from J, with 16 bases in between. The CDR3 runs to 16 residues. CDR1 is SGHRS and CDR2 is YFSETQ in the germline V gene. TCRdb re-derived calls from the RT-PCR reads in MiXCR, one entry per CDR3 protein. The sample carries fewer than 700,000 distinct CDR3 sequences, roughly 13% recorded once. The sequence came from a man aged 45-60 years who received an inactivated influenza vaccine. The sample here was PBMCs from blood, taken 45 days after vaccination. This chain links TRBV5-1 with TRBJ2-3; D is perhaps TRBD1 or TRBD2 (5 bases each). The CDR3 loop reads CASSSGRSRFTDTQYF. The CDR3 DNA sequence: TGCGCCAGCAGCTCGGGGCGATCCCGTTTCACAGATACGCAGTATTTT.